The rows below give T cell receptor beta chains drawn from one sample of a study of T cell responses to AZD1222 COVID-19 vaccine. TCRdb keeps only in-frame clones here, not all; method: immunoSEQ multiplex PCR. The sample carries about 170,000 clones, over 75% recorded once. The sequencing here drew on peripheral blood, taken on day 0 of AZD1222 vaccination. Receptor source: an adult in good health. Each CDR3 is given with its conserved first and last residue. D genes are given only for firm matches.

D gene: NA
V gene: TRBV25-1
CDR3 protein: CASSDPGSSTEAFF

D gene: NA
V gene: TRBV7-2
CDR3 protein: CASSLAGVSGYTF

D gene: NA
V gene: TRBV7-2
CDR3 protein: CASSTKSGDTQYF

D gene: NA
V gene: TRBV19
CDR3 protein: CASSPSGGATYEQYF

D gene: NA
V gene: TRBV27
CDR3 protein: CASTSQSGRSSYNEQFF

D gene: NA
V gene: TRBV27
CDR3 protein: CASSLSSSLGGYTF

D gene: NA
V gene: TRBV10-2
CDR3 protein: CASRRQALQETQYF

D gene: NA
V gene: TRBV19
CDR3 protein: CASSIIGQPGYEQYF

D gene: TRBD1
V gene: TRBV5-1
CDR3 protein: CASSSPRTQGAGELFF

D gene: TRBD1
V gene: TRBV9
CDR3 protein: CASSRGYGTDYGYTF

D gene: NA
V gene: TRBV4-1
CDR3 protein: CASSQTRQGGYEQYF

D gene: TRBD2
V gene: TRBV7-3
CDR3 protein: CASNLGTSTGELFF

D gene: NA
V gene: TRBV24-1
CDR3 protein: CATSDAGRIYGYTF

D gene: TRBD2
V gene: TRBV6-5
CDR3 protein: CASKSTSGHNEQFF

D gene: TRBD1
V gene: TRBV6-5
CDR3 protein: CASSRRQGFEQFF

D gene: NA
V gene: TRBV4-1
CDR3 protein: CASGPGSGDIQYF

D gene: NA
V gene: TRBV7-3
CDR3 protein: CASSSSGGTDTQYF

D gene: NA
V gene: TRBV6-5
CDR3 protein: CASSYEGTGYNYGYTF

D gene: NA
V gene: TRBV6-5
CDR3 protein: CASTRDLRSNYGYTF

D gene: NA
V gene: TRBV6-5
CDR3 protein: CASSYSGVGGRQPQHF

D gene: NA
V gene: TRBV27
CDR3 protein: CASSFLVQGGLNQPQHF

D gene: TRBD2
V gene: TRBV11-3
CDR3 protein: CASSPPTAGYNEQFF

D gene: NA
V gene: TRBV9
CDR3 protein: CASSGGLAGFTDTQYF

D gene: TRBD2
V gene: TRBV4-1
CDR3 protein: CASSHGLAGGGDNEQFF

D gene: NA
V gene: TRBV29-1
CDR3 protein: CSVEAAWEAYNEQFF

D gene: NA
V gene: TRBV3-1/TRBV3-2
CDR3 protein: CASSQEPFTGELFF

D gene: TRBD2
V gene: TRBV18
CDR3 protein: CASSPSGGNSGANVLTF

D gene: TRBD2
V gene: TRBV11-2
CDR3 protein: CASSLAWGGSYEQYF

D gene: NA
V gene: TRBV29-1
CDR3 protein: CSVGGGEGYGYTF

D gene: TRBD2
V gene: TRBV18
CDR3 protein: CASSPPASGGPNRGQFF

D gene: NA
V gene: TRBV10-3
CDR3 protein: CAISDSRQPQHF

D gene: TRBD1
V gene: TRBV3-1/TRBV3-2
CDR3 protein: CASSQPPTGGITEAFF

D gene: NA
V gene: TRBV11-3
CDR3 protein: CASSAGRGRSYEQYF

D gene: NA
V gene: TRBV7-2
CDR3 protein: CASSFFAAVSNQPQHF

D gene: NA
V gene: TRBV6-1
CDR3 protein: CASSFVRGPTDGYTF

D gene: NA
V gene: TRBV29-1
CDR3 protein: CSGRSWGAEAFF

D gene: NA
V gene: TRBV14
CDR3 protein: CASSQEIAGELFF

D gene: NA
V gene: TRBV11-3
CDR3 protein: CASSLASNTEAFF

D gene: TRBD1
V gene: TRBV11-3
CDR3 protein: CASSLGQGTEAFF

D gene: TRBD2
V gene: TRBV29-1
CDR3 protein: CSVQAGAYEQYF

D gene: NA
V gene: TRBV27
CDR3 protein: CASSFDRGEQYF

D gene: TRBD1
V gene: TRBV9
CDR3 protein: CASSVSPGTGVYQPQHF

D gene: NA
V gene: TRBV23-1
CDR3 protein: CASSQSQGNEQFF

D gene: NA
V gene: TRBV10-3
CDR3 protein: CAISGGDEAYNSPLHF